A selection of T cell receptor beta chains follows, all from one sample in a study of PD-1 blockade in mismatch repair-deficient tumors. Profiling relied on immunoSEQ multiplex PCR, and the TCRdb table lists in-frame clones only, not all of them. The sample shows around 48,000 clones, roughly 78% of them seen only once. This sample comprised peripheral blood, obtained 4 weeks after starting pembrolizumab. The receptor set was obtained from an adult with mismatch repair-deficient cancer. CDR3s include the opening cysteine and the closing phenylalanine or tryptophan. A D gene is named only where the DNA matches it firmly. The size entry is marked missing in some rows and otherwise reads once, few, many or a size class.

v_gene	abundance	d_gene	j_gene	CDR3aa	CDR3nt
TRBV11-2	-	TRBD2	TRBJ2-5	CASSLGALAGVETQYF	TGTGCCAGCAGCTTAGGCGCCCTAGCGGGAGTAGAGACCCAGTACTTC
TRBV25-1	-	-	TRBJ1-1	CASSIKGDEAFF	TGTGCCAGCAGTATCAAAGGAGATGAAGCTTTCTTT
TRBV4-2	-	-	TRBJ1-1	CASSQRLNTEAFF	TGTGCCAGCAGCCAAAGACTCAACACTGAAGCTTTCTTT
TRBV25-1	-	-	TRBJ1-2	CASSEYFLGTNGYTF	TGTGCCAGCAGTGAATATTTTTTGGGGACAAATGGCTACACCTTC
TRBV18	-	-	TRBJ2-7	CASSPSARTYSYEQYF	TGTGCCAGCTCACCGTCTGCCAGGACCTACTCCTACGAGCAGTACTTC
TRBV29-1	-	-	TRBJ1-1	CSVGGDTEAFF	TGCAGCGTTGGTGGGGACACTGAAGCTTTCTTT
TRBV7-2	-	-	TRBJ1-2	CASSQRGSYYGYTF	TGTGCCAGCAGCCAAAGGGGCAGCTACTATGGCTACACCTTC
TRBV7-9	-	-	TRBJ2-1	CASSYPRGNEQFF	TGTGCCAGCAGCTACCCTCGGGGGAATGAGCAGTTCTTC
TRBV7-6	-	-	TRBJ2-1	CASSPDRGGLFF	TGTGCCAGCAGCCCCGACCGCGGCGGACTGTTCTTC
TRBV4-1	-	TRBD1	TRBJ2-7	CASSQDRGAYEQYF	TGCGCCAGCAGCCAGGACAGGGGAGCCTACGAGCAGTACTTC
TRBV29-1	-	TRBD1	TRBJ1-1	CSVLDRGGNTEAFF	TGCAGCGTTCTTGACAGGGGTGGAAACACTGAAGCTTTCTTT
TRBV5-4	-	TRBD1	TRBJ1-3	CASSNRDRGNTIYF	TGTGCCAGCAGCAACCGGGACAGGGGAAACACCATATATTTT
TRBV7-9	once	-	TRBJ2-7	CASSPLRTASYEQYF	TGTGCCAGCAGCCCCCTTAGGACAGCCTCCTACGAGCAGTACTTC
TRBV11-3	-	-	TRBJ1-1	CASSSMNTEAFF	TGTGCCAGCAGCTCGATGAACACTGAAGCTTTCTTT
TRBV6-6	-	TRBD2	TRBJ2-1	CASSYGTSRQTNEQFF	TGTGCCAGCAGTTACGGGACTAGCCGGCAAACCAATGAGCAGTTCTTC
TRBV19	-	TRBD2	TRBJ2-1	CASNFAGLAGGPSDNEQFF	TGTGCCAGTAACTTCGCCGGACTAGCGGGAGGACCGAGTGACAATGAGCAGTTCTTC
TRBV4-1	-	TRBD2	TRBJ2-7	CASSLEGGSGTYEQYF	TGCGCCAGCAGCCTGGAAGGAGGGAGCGGGACTTACGAGCAGTACTTC
TRBV6-1	few	TRBD1	TRBJ2-3	CASSELDRITDTQYF	TGTGCCAGCAGTGAACTGGACAGGATCACAGATACGCAGTATTTT
TRBV10-3	few	-	TRBJ1-5	CAISETPGTGRASNQPQHF	TGTGCCATCAGTGAGACCCCCGGGACCGGAAGGGCGAGCAATCAGCCCCAGCATTTT
TRBV27	-	-	TRBJ2-7	CASRMSGPYEQYF	TGTGCCAGCAGGATGTCGGGCCCCTACGAGCAGTACTTC
TRBV7-8	-	-	TRBJ1-1	CASSLDQGNTEAFF	TGTGCCAGCAGCTTAGACCAGGGGAACACTGAAGCTTTCTTT
TRBV2	few	-	TRBJ2-4	CASRATGNLAKNIQYF	TGTGCCAGCAGGGCGACAGGAAATCTAGCCAAAAACATTCAGTACTTC
TRBV28	-	-	TRBJ1-5	CASSRRSGGGNQPQHF	TGTGCCAGCAGCAGGAGGTCGGGGGGCGGGAATCAGCCCCAGCATTTT
TRBV7-2	-	-	TRBJ2-5	CASSSTYQTQYF	TGTGCCAGCAGCTCAACCTACCAGACCCAGTACTTC
TRBV11-3	-	TRBD1	TRBJ2-7	CASSPEGGQGASSYEQYF	TGTGCCAGCAGCCCCGAGGGGGGACAGGGTGCATCGTCCTACGAGCAGTACTTC
TRBV6-5	-	TRBD2	TRBJ2-1	CASIRLAGGHGEQFF	TGTGCCAGCATACGACTAGCGGGAGGGCACGGTGAGCAGTTCTTC
TRBV11-2	few	-	TRBJ1-1	CASSRLQMGAVNTEAFF	TGTGCCAGCAGCCGCCTTCAGATGGGCGCAGTGAACACTGAAGCTTTCTTT
TRBV30	-	-	TRBJ1-1	CAWSPSENTEAFF	TGTGCCTGGAGCCCTTCAGAGAACACTGAAGCTTTCTTT
TRBV19	-	TRBD2	TRBJ2-7	CASRTSGSSYEQYF	TGTGCCAGTAGAACTAGCGGGAGCAGTTACGAGCAGTACTTC
TRBV7-3	-	-	TRBJ2-1	CASSSGGGQGNEQFF	TGTGCCAGCAGCTCGGGCGGGGGCCAGGGCAATGAGCAGTTCTTC
TRBV2	few	-	TRBJ1-2	CASSEAGGGYGYTF	TGTGCCAGCAGTGAAGCTGGTGGCGGCTATGGCTACACCTTC
TRBV5-4	-	-	TRBJ1-1	CASSLNNLNIEAFF	TGTGCCAGCAGCTTGAACAATCTGAACATTGAAGCTTTCTTT
TRBV6-5	few	-	TRBJ2-7	CASSTRVGSQYF	TGTGCCAGCAGTACCAGGGTTGGCTCGCAGTACTTC
TRBV7-3	-	-	TRBJ2-1	CASSRAGENNEQFF	TGTGCCAGCAGTAGGGCGGGTGAGAACAATGAGCAGTTCTTC
TRBV30	-	TRBD1	TRBJ2-7	CAWSKQGNDEQYF	TGTGCCTGGAGTAAACAGGGGAACGACGAGCAGTACTTC
TRBV28	-	-	TRBJ2-1	CASSRSGEQFF	TGTGCCAGCAGTAGGAGCGGTGAGCAGTTCTTC
TRBV19	-	TRBD1	TRBJ1-2	CAVGQGVPLYGYTF	TGTGCCGTAGGACAGGGGGTGCCCCTCTATGGCTACACCTTC
TRBV27	-	TRBD1	TRBJ2-1	CASSFPTGGSPYNEQFF	TGTGCCAGCAGTTTCCCTACAGGGGGCAGTCCCTACAATGAGCAGTTCTTC
TRBV4-3	-	TRBD2	TRBJ2-1	CASSQGAGGRSYNEQFF	TGCGCCAGCAGCCAAGGGGCCGGCGGGAGATCCTACAATGAGCAGTTCTTC
TRBV5-6	-	TRBD1	TRBJ1-1	CASSIRDRVNTEAFF	TGTGCCAGCAGCATCCGGGACAGGGTGAACACTGAAGCTTTCTTT
TRBV5-1	once	TRBD2	TRBJ2-1	CASSLELAGGFWGDNEQFF	TGCGCCAGCAGCTTAGAACTAGCGGGAGGTTTTTGGGGCGACAATGAGCAGTTCTTC
TRBV9	-	TRBD1	TRBJ2-6	CASSVATGRSSGANVLTF	TGTGCCAGCAGCGTAGCGACAGGGCGGAGCTCTGGGGCCAACGTCCTGACTTTC
TRBV2	-	-	TRBJ1-5	CASSERRSSNQPQHF	TGTGCCAGCAGTGAAAGGAGGTCTAGCAATCAGCCCCAGCATTTT
TRBV13	-	-	TRBJ1-1	CASSPVPGDTEAFF	TGTGCCAGCAGCCCAGTCCCGGGTGACACTGAAGCTTTCTTT
TRBV6-4	-	TRBD2	TRBJ2-3	CASSDSGLAGDTQYF	TGTGCCAGCAGTGACTCGGGACTAGCGGGAGATACGCAGTATTTT
TRBV7-2	-	-	TRBJ1-1	CASSPQFGGLIEAFF	TGTGCCAGCAGCCCGCAGTTTGGGGGGCTTATTGAAGCTTTCTTT
TRBV7-9	-	TRBD1	TRBJ2-2	CASSLVRGKNTGELFF	TGTGCCAGCAGCTTAGTCAGGGGGAAGAACACCGGGGAGCTGTTTTTT
TRBV29-1	-	TRBD1	TRBJ1-2	CSVLTGGALVDGYTF	TGCAGCGTATTGACAGGGGGCGCGTTGGTCGATGGCTACACCTTC
TRBV9	few	-	TRBJ1-2	CASSEQDGRYGYTF	TGTGCCAGCAGCGAACAGGACGGTCGCTATGGCTACACCTTC
TRBV7-6	once	-	TRBJ2-7	CASSLGSTYEQYF	TGTGCCAGCAGCTTAGGCTCCACCTACGAGCAGTACTTC
TRBV23-1	-	-	TRBJ2-5	CASSPRGGSSNQETQYF	TGCGCCAGCAGTCCAAGGGGGGGGAGTAGCAACCAAGAGACCCAGTACTTC
TRBV14	once	-	TRBJ2-7	CASSNGTLSYEQYF	TGTGCCAGCAGCAACGGGACACTTTCCTACGAGCAGTACTTC
TRBV10-3	-	TRBD2	TRBJ2-7	CAITTSGYTYEQYF	TGTGCCATTACGACTAGCGGGTATACTTACGAGCAGTACTTC
TRBV6-6	-	-	TRBJ2-7	CASSYLLGSSYEQYF	TGTGCCAGCAGTTACCTACTAGGGAGCTCCTACGAGCAGTACTTC
TRBV5-1	-	-	TRBJ2-1	CASSLAGQLHNEQFF	TGCGCCAGCAGCTTGGCAGGACAACTGCACAATGAGCAGTTCTTC
TRBV9	-	-	TRBJ2-3	CASSLNGEGGDTQYF	TGTGCCAGCAGCCTGAACGGGGAGGGGGGAGATACGCAGTATTTT